What follows are 4 T cell receptor beta chains derived from one specimen sequenced in a study of post-analysis software for immune sequencing data. Regarding the study as a whole: Comparison of patients with controls showed 4 to 6 TRBV segments more frequent in patients, TRBV5-6, TRBV5-1 and TRBV20-1 among them.

Incorporated into the TCR beta cDNA libraries were unique molecular identifiers, which served to reduce PCR and sequencing biases. TCRdb reprocessed the PCR reads via MiXCR and lists one record per CDR3 protein. The table lists some 190,000 distinct CDR3 sequences, 29% of them singletons. These receptors lack a known antigen. Sequences were obtained from blood. Source of these receptors: a girl under 18 with multiple sclerosis.

The chain has TRBV18 and TRBJ1-5; TRBD1 agrees at 7 bases. The V and J ends lost 4 bases and 5 bases, in that order; junction bases with no gene match: 8. The length of the CDR3 is 15 residues. Germline values: CDR1 KGHSH, CDR2 LQKENI. This CDR3 is CASSLTRGQHQPQHF. The CDR3 DNA sequence: TGTGCCAGCTCACTGACCAGGGGACAGCATCAGCCCCAGCATTTT. Full variable domain (outside the CDR3, taken from reference TRBV18 and TRBJ1-5): NAGVMQNPRHLVRRRGQEARLRCSPMKGHSHVYWYRQLPEEGLKFMVYLQKENIIDESGMPKERFSAEFPKEGPSILRIQQVVRGDSAAYFCASSLTRGQHQPQHFGDGTRLSIL.

The chain links TRBV5-6 to TRBJ2-5; TRBD1 aligns across 9 bases. The CDR3 spans 24 residues. CDR1 and CDR2 (germline): SGHDT, YYEEEE. The J segment lost 2 bases and the V segment lost 4 bases, leaving 33 bases of the junction unmatched. The chain's CDR3 is CASSPLTGTGLGGFWKLNQETQYF. The CDR3 region has the DNA TGTGCCAGCAGCCCTCTAACCGGGACAGGGCTGGGGGGCTTCTGGAAGCTAAATCAAGAGACCCAGTACTTC.

Note on this clonotype: Since a much larger clone is just one base distant, this may be a read error. The gene calls are TRBV24-1 and TRBJ2-7; no clear D gene. The length of the CDR3 is 11 residues. Germline assignment: CDR1 KGHDR and CDR2 SFDVKD. V was clipped by 12 bases and J by 5 bases, with 13 bases between them. CDR3 residues: CAAMEFNEQYF. CDR3 bases: TGTGCCGCCATGGAATTTAACGAGCAGTACTTC.

The J gene is TRBJ1-5, the V gene TRBV5-1, with a weak D call TRBD1 (5 bases). CDR1 SGHRS and CDR2 YFSETQ come from the germline V gene. CDR3 size: 13 residues. V was clipped by 2 bases and J by 8 bases, with 11 bases between them. The CDR3 nucleotides read TGCGCCAGCAGCTTTGGGGCTGATGAGCCCCAGCATTTT. This translates into CASSFGADEPQHF. Full variable domain (rest looked up from reference TRBV5-1 and TRBJ1-5): KAGVTQTPRYLIKTRGQQVTLSCSPISGHRSVSWYQQTPGQGLQFLFEYFSETQRNKGNFPGRFSGRQFSNSRSEMNVSTLELGDSALYLCASSFGADEPQHFGDGTRLSIL.